The 27 T cell receptor beta chains listed next were all sequenced from one sample in a study of regulatory T cells in long-lasting Graves disease. The sample's time point: persistent/refractory GD, antithyroid drugs over 5 years with positive TRAb. With RNA extracted from PBMCs as input, the TCR library was made. Arm-PCR of CDR3 regions and iRepertoire HTBI primers were the basis on which TCR beta libraries were built. TCRdb used MiXCR to reprocess the multiplex PCR reads, holding one entry per CDR3 protein. The data contain 300,000 to 350,000 distinct CDR3 sequences, around 19% of them singletons. Here the sequenced sample was peripheral blood mononuclear cells (PBMCs), taken when the disease was refractory, from a patient treated with antithyroid drugs. These receptors were taken from a female donor with Graves disease.

The chain joins TRBV10-2 to TRBJ1-5; TRBD1 matches at 10 bases. This CDR3 comprises 15 residues. CDR1 WSHSY and CDR2 SAAADI come from the germline V gene. J gave up 5 bases and V 4 bases, and 5 bases lay outside the gene matches. For the CDR3, the DNA is TGCGCCAGCAGTGCGACAGGGGGCGACTATCAGCCCCAGCATTTT. As protein: CASSATGGDYQPQHF.

CDR3 sequence (DNA): TGTGCCAGTAGTCCCACGGCCGGGTTTCTTAATGAGCAGTTCTTC. Protein product: CASSPTAGFLNEQFF. The rearrangement joins TRBV19 to TRBJ2-1; no clear D gene. The CDR3 sequence is 15 residues long. Germline CDR1 reads LNHDA; CDR2 reads SQIVND (reference sequence). Between the trimmed V and J ends, which lost 5 bases and 7 bases, there was a span of 18 bases. Full variable domain (missing parts from reference TRBV19 and TRBJ2-1): DGGITQSPKYLFRKEGQNVTLSCEQNLNHDAMYWYRQDPGQGLRLIYYSQIVNDFQKGDIAEGYSVSREKKESFPLTVTSAQKNPTAFYLCASSPTAGFLNEQFFGPGTRLTVL.

About this clonotype: A much larger clone lies a single base off, so this may be a read error. The CDR3 carries no conserved terminal phenylalanine or tryptophan, so it likely arises from a read error. The rearrangement uses TRBV29-1 and TRBJ2-7; the D call may be TRBD1 or TRBD2 (6 bases each). The V gene's germline CDR1 is SQVTM and CDR2 ANQGSEA. This CDR3 is 11 amino acids long. V gave up 6 bases and J gave up 5 bases, with 11 bases separating them. The CDR3 spells CSVRRGNEQYL. The CDR3 DNA reads TGCAGCGTCAGGAGGGGGAACGAGCAGTACCTC.

The table lists this clonotype with many counts. The chain couples TRBV30 to TRBJ1-6, with D possibly TRBD1 on 5 matching bases. V lost 3 bases, J lost 12 bases, and 15 bases lay in between. Germline CDR1 is GTSNPN and CDR2 is SVGIG (reference sequence). The CDR3 extends over 13 amino acids. CDR3: CAWSGDSRVPLHF. For the CDR3, the DNA is TGTGCCTGGAGCGGGGACTCCAGGGTACCCCTCCACTTT.

This clonotype was recorded a few times. The genes are TRBV5-1 and TRBJ2-2, with D unresolved. Germline CDR1 and CDR2: SGHRS and YFSETQ. The ends were cut back, 1 base at V and 2 bases at J, with 9 bases in the middle. The CDR3 totals 15 residues. CDR3 sequence (DNA): TGCGCCAGCAGCTTGCCCCTAGTTAACACCGGGGAGCTGTTTTTT. This codes for CASSLPLVNTGELFF.

In this sample, this clonotype turned up a few times. V usage is TRBV9 and J usage is TRBJ1-4, with D uncertain. This CDR3 is built from 13 residues. With 1 base removed from V and 6 bases from J, the gap between germline ends came to 7 bases. CDR1 is SGDLS, CDR2 YYNGEE, per germline. The CDR3 sequence is CASSVSGDEKLFF. The CDR3 region has the DNA TGTGCCAGCAGCGTATCTGGGGATGAAAAACTGTTTTTT.

This clonotype has just a few counts. The V gene is TRBV28, the J gene TRBJ2-1; D remains unclear. The CDR3 loop spans 14 amino acids. V lost 4 bases and J lost 2, with 9 bases in between. From germline, CDR1 is MDHEN and CDR2 SYDVKM. CDR3 residues: CASSSQLTYNEQFF. Written as DNA, the CDR3 is TGTGCCAGCAGTTCCCAGCTGACCTACAATGAGCAGTTCTTC.

This clonotype was recorded at least ten times. This chain uses TRBV6-1 with TRBJ2-7; TRBD2 agrees at 7 bases. CDR1 is MNHNS and CDR2 is SASEGT in the germline V gene. The CDR3 is 14 residues long. The V segment lost 5 bases and the J segment 3 bases; nucleotides outside the gene matches: 7. CDR3 DNA: TGTGCCAGCAGTAGGACGGGGGGTATCTACGAGCAGTACTTC. It yields the protein CASSRTGGIYEQYF.

J is TRBJ2-7 and V is TRBV6-1; 12 nucleotides agree with TRBD2. The junction had 3 bases not matched to a gene; V was cut back by 6 bases and J by 0 bases. CDR3 length: 15 residues. Germline V gene sequence: CDR1 MNHNS, CDR2 SASEGT. In nucleotides, the CDR3 is TGTGCCAGCAGCCAGACTAGCGGGAGCTCCTACGAGCAGTACTTC. It is translated as CASSQTSGSSYEQYF.

This clonotype was picked up many times. This chain connects TRBV10-1 to TRBJ2-7, with D perhaps matching TRBD1 or TRBD2 (5 bases each). V was shortened by 3 bases and J by 4 bases, with 10 bases between the two germline ends. The CDR3 has 13 amino acids. Per germline, CDR1 WNHNN and CDR2 SYGVQD (reference sequence). The CDR3 sequence: CASSDREGYEQYF. Here the CDR3 DNA reads TGCGCCAGCAGTGACCGCGAGGGGTACGAGCAGTACTTC.

This chain joins TRBV5-1 and TRBJ2-5, with D hard to call. Between the trimmed V and J ends, which lost 3 bases and 0 bases, there was a span of 15 bases. The CDR3 loop spans 16 amino acids. Per germline, CDR1 SGHRS and CDR2 YFSETQ. The chain's CDR3 is CASSSGFRGDQETQYF. The CDR3 DNA reads as TGCGCCAGCAGCTCCGGTTTTCGTGGGGACCAAGAGACCCAGTACTTC.

This clonotype was seen a handful of times. The chain joins TRBV6-1 to TRBJ2-7, with TRBD1 as a possible D gene (6 bases). Between the trimmed V and J ends, which lost 8 bases and 2 bases, there was a span of 19 bases. CDR1 is MNHNS and CDR2 is SASEGT in the germline V gene. The CDR3 consists of 15 residues. The CDR3 region is CASARTARLTYEQYF. The CDR3 DNA reads as TGTGCCAGCGCTAGGACAGCGCGCCTTACCTACGAGCAGTACTTC.

This clonotype was picked up many times. The chain joins TRBV28 to TRBJ2-7; D possibly corresponds to TRBD2 (6 bases). The V and J ends lost 7 bases and 7 bases respectively, with 14 bases between them. This CDR3 is 12 amino acids long. The V gene's germline CDR1 is MDHEN and CDR2 SYDVKM. The CDR3 loop is CASTDSGSEQYF. The CDR3, as DNA: TGTGCCAGCACAGACAGCGGGTCGGAGCAGTACTTC.

This chain links TRBV7-6 with TRBJ2-7; D not certain. V was trimmed by 3 bases and J by 0 bases, leaving 9 bases between them. CDR1 and CDR2 from the germline V gene are SGHVS and FNYEAQ. The CDR3 is 14 amino acids. In DNA form, the CDR3 reads TGTGCCAGCAGCTTCGCGGTAAGCTCCTACGAGCAGTACTTC. As protein: CASSFAVSSYEQYF.

This clonotype was picked up a small number of times. The V and J genes are TRBV7-9 and TRBJ2-7, with D possibly being TRBD1 or TRBD2 (6 bases each). Germline lookup yields CDR1 SEHNR and CDR2 FQNEAQ (reference sequence). V lost 5 bases and J 6 bases, leaving 17 bases between the germline ends. This CDR3 is built from 14 residues. Here the CDR3 DNA reads TGTGCCAGCAGCGCCCGGGGTGGAGGGGGCGAGCAGTACTTC. This translates into CASSARGGGGEQYF.

This clonotype turned up a few times. CDR3 DNA: TGTGCCAGTAGTAATGAACGGGAGATTGCCAAAAACATTCAGTACTTC. Protein sequence: CASSNEREIAKNIQYF. This sequence joins TRBV19 and TRBJ2-4; TRBD2 might be the D (6 bases). Germline V gene sequence: CDR1 LNHDA, CDR2 SQIVND (reference sequence). The CDR3 is 16 residues long. V was shortened by 4 bases and J by 1 base, with 14 bases between the two germline ends.

The gene calls are TRBV7-2 and TRBJ1-5, with D possibly matching TRBD1 (5 bases). The CDR3 extends over 14 amino acids. The V gene lost 1 base and the J gene lost 8 bases, with 12 bases spanning the gap. CDR1 is SGHTA, CDR2 FQGNSA, per germline. For the CDR3, the DNA is TGTGCCAGCAGCTTAGACCGGGGGAATGAGCCCCAGCATTTT. Protein: CASSLDRGNEPQHF. Full variable domain (remainder filled in from reference TRBV7-2 and TRBJ1-5): GAGVSQSPSNKVTEKGKDVELRCDPISGHTALYWYRQSLGQGLEFLIYFQGNSAPDKSGLPSDRFSAERTGGSVSTLTIQRTQQEDSAVYLCASSLDRGNEPQHFGDGTRLSIL.

Ten or more counts support this clonotype. CDR3 sequence reads: CASRSTGLHTEAFF. The CDR3 DNA follows: TGTGCCAGCAGGTCGACAGGGTTACACACTGAAGCTTTCTTT. The chain uses TRBV2 and TRBJ1-1, with 7 bases that match TRBD1. This CDR3 has 14 amino acids. The V segment lost 6 bases and the J segment 3 bases; nucleotides outside the gene matches: 7. Germline V gene lookup returns CDR1 SNHLY and CDR2 FYNNEI.

This clonotype showed up many times. CDR3: CASRPHGAEQYF. Written as DNA, the CDR3 is TGTGCCAGCAGGCCCCATGGGGCCGAGCAGTACTTC. This chain links TRBV28 with TRBJ2-7, with a tentative D call TRBD1 (5 bases). CDR1 is MDHEN and CDR2 is SYDVKM in the germline V gene. CDR3 length: 12 amino acids. Trimming removed 6 bases at V and 6 bases at J, with 12 bases between.

As for this clonotype: A much larger clone lies one base from this, so it may be a read error. J is TRBJ1-5 and V is TRBV6-1; tentative D call: TRBD1 (5 bases). The CDR3 contains 15 residues. Per germline, CDR1 MNHNS and CDR2 SASEGT. In DNA, the CDR3 is TGTACCAGCAGTGCGTTCGACAGCAGCAATCAGCCCCAGCATTTT. The encoded protein is CTSSAFDSSNQPQHF.

The sample holds many counts of this clonotype. V is TRBV24-1 and J is TRBJ1-1; tentative D call: TRBD1 (5 bases). The length of the CDR3 is 17 residues. Trimming took off 5 bases at V and 0 bases at J, with 18 bases between the two ends. Germline CDR1 is KGHDR and CDR2 is SFDVKD. CDR3 DNA sequence: TGTGCCACCAGTGCTGACCGGGGCACCTTCATGAACACTGAAGCTTTCTTT. Its translation is CATSADRGTFMNTEAFF.

The chain combines TRBV5-5 with TRBJ2-7; the D gene is possibly TRBD1 (6 bases). Trimming pared 1 base from V and 2 bases from J, leaving 13 bases between. The germline V gene has CDR1 SGHKS and CDR2 YYEKEE (reference sequence). The CDR3 covers 15 residues. CDR3 residues: CASSLQSDRAYEQYF. In DNA form, the CDR3 reads TGTGCCAGCAGCTTGCAGTCGGACAGAGCCTACGAGCAGTACTTC.

In its sample, this clonotype was seen once. Since a much larger clone is just one base distant, this may be a read error. The V gene is TRBV12-3 or TRBV12-4, the J gene TRBJ2-7; D possibly corresponds to TRBD1 (5 bases). The CDR3 totals 14 residues. The CDR3 DNA reads as TGTGCCAGCAGTCCGATGGGGCGGAACTACAAGCAGTACTTC. Its translation: CASSPMGRNYKQYF.

Ten or more counts support this clonotype. V is TRBV11-2 and J is TRBJ1-2; 10 nucleotides match TRBD1. The CDR3 has 14 residues. Germline CDR1 reads SGHAT; CDR2 reads FQNNGV. V lost 3 bases, J lost 8 bases, and 6 bases stayed unmatched. For the CDR3, the DNA is TGTGCCAGCAGCTTGGGACAGGGGAGAGGAGGCTACACCTTC. Amino acid sequence: CASSLGQGRGGYTF. The variable domain in full, completed from reference TRBV11-2 and TRBJ1-2, reads EAGVAQSPRYKIIEKRQSVAFWCNPISGHATLYWYQQILGQGPKLLIQFQNNGVVDDSQLPKDRFSAERLKGVDSTLKIQPAKLEDSAVYLCASSLGQGRGGYTFGSGTRLTVV.

A remark on this clonotype: This likely came from a read error, as a far larger clone is one base away. This sequence joins TRBV7-6 and TRBJ2-4; the D gene is possibly TRBD2 (5 bases). TRBJ2-7 matches the DNA end more closely, so the J call is doubtful. This CDR3 contains 15 residues. Germline lookup yields CDR1 SGHVS and CDR2 FNYEAQ. The chain's CDR3 is CVSSPERVLTYEQYF. CDR3 in DNA: TGTGTCAGCAGCCCAGAGAGGGTCTTGACCTACGAGCAGTACTTC.

V is TRBV5-5 and J is TRBJ2-2; the D is unclear. Per germline, CDR1 SGHKS and CDR2 YYEKEE (reference sequence). Trimming left V 6 bases short and J 2 bases short, with 14 bases between. The CDR3 is made up of 15 amino acids. CDR3 bases: TGTGCCAGCAAAATCGGTTTACTTAACACCGGGGAGCTGTTTTTT. It yields the protein CASKIGLLNTGELFF.

V usage is TRBV30 and J usage is TRBJ2-3; TRBD2 agrees at 7 bases. V shed 0 bases and J 2 bases; nucleotides not matched to a gene: 5. This CDR3 has 15 residues. Germline V gives CDR1 GTSNPN, CDR2 SVGIG (reference sequence). CDR3 sequence (DNA): TGTGCCTGGAGTGTTGGCGGGGGACTCACAGATACGCAGTATTTT. It yields the protein CAWSVGGGLTDTQYF.